The rows below give T cell receptor beta chains drawn from one sample of a study of blood T cell repertoires in COVID-19. The assay was immunoSEQ multiplex PCR, and TCRdb's table has in-frame clones only and misses some. The sample includes fewer than 200,000 clones, more than 75% seen only once; the top ten take 5% to 6.5%. Sequenced sample: peripheral blood. These receptors all stem from a man in his forties or fifties with active or convalescent COVID-19. CDR3s include the opening cysteine and the closing phenylalanine or tryptophan. D genes are given only for firm matches. Only part of the rows carry a size: once, few, many, or a class if the clone is expanded.

NA	TRBJ1-5	TRBV6-5	TRBD1	14	CASNPDRGGQPQHF	TGTGCCAGCAACCCAGACAGGGGAGGTCAGCCCCAGCATTTT
NA	TRBJ1-1	TRBV5-8	NA	10	CASSPRGAFF	TGTGCCAGCAGCCCGCGGGGGGCTTTCTTT
NA	TRBJ1-5	TRBV19	NA	14	CASSPGGGNQPQHF	TGTGCCAGTAGCCCGGGGGGGGGAAATCAGCCCCAGCATTTT
NA	TRBJ2-2	TRBV5-1	NA	18	CASSLKGSAGSSAGELFF	TGCGCCAGCAGCTTGAAGGGGTCCGCAGGGTCAAGTGCCGGGGAGCTGTTTTTT
NA	TRBJ2-2	TRBV4-3	NA	17	CASSQASGRDGSGELFF	TGCGCCAGCAGCCAAGCCTCGGGGCGGGATGGGAGCGGGGAGCTGTTTTTT
NA	TRBJ2-5	TRBV3-1/TRBV3-2	NA	14	CASSHSGHQETQYF	TGTGCCAGCAGCCATAGTGGGCACCAAGAGACCCAGTACTTC
few	TRBJ1-1	TRBV10-3	NA	15	CAIRTGQPANTEAFF	TGTGCCATCAGGACGGGACAACCTGCGAACACTGAAGCTTTCTTT
NA	TRBJ2-1	TRBV9	TRBD2	17	CASSVATGPRGDNEQFF	TGTGCCAGCAGCGTAGCTACTGGACCACGGGGGGACAATGAGCAGTTCTTC
NA	TRBJ2-6	TRBV13	NA	15	CASSWLTAGANVLTF	TGTGCCAGCAGTTGGTTGACAGCCGGGGCCAACGTCCTGACTTTC
NA	TRBJ2-5	TRBV5-1	TRBD2	17	CASSRRTSGSYQETQYF	TGCGCCAGCAGCCGCCGGACTAGCGGGTCCTACCAAGAGACCCAGTACTTC
NA	TRBJ1-1	TRBV2	NA	14	CASSEQGLGTEAFF	TGTGCCAGCAGTGAACAGGGGTTGGGCACTGAAGCTTTCTTT
NA	TRBJ1-5	TRBV6-5	NA	13	CASRMASNQPQHF	TGTGCCAGCAGAATGGCTAGCAATCAGCCCCAGCATTTT
NA	TRBJ2-3	TRBV6-4	TRBD1	15	CASSDGTGGTDTQYF	TGTGCCAGCAGTGACGGGACAGGGGGCACAGATACGCAGTATTTT
NA	TRBJ1-2	TRBV29-1	TRBD1	14	CSVTGTGDENGYTF	TGCAGCGTCACCGGGACAGGGGATGAGAATGGCTACACCTTC
NA	TRBJ1-1	TRBV3-1/TRBV3-2	NA	14	CASSQDVAHPEAFF	TGTGCCAGCAGCCAAGATGTGGCACATCCGGAAGCTTTCTTT
NA	TRBJ2-1	TRBV11-3	TRBD2	15	CASTLSGGGYNEQFF	TGTGCCAGCACCCTAAGCGGGGGGGGCTACAATGAGCAGTTCTTC
NA	TRBJ2-3	TRBV14	TRBD2	17	CASSRSLAGVVTDTQYF	TGTGCCAGCAGCAGATCCTTGGCGGGAGTCGTCACAGATACGCAGTATTTT
NA	TRBJ2-7	TRBV19	NA	15	CASSFSGQGGHEQYF	TGTGCCAGTAGTTTTAGCGGTCAAGGGGGCCACGAGCAGTACTTC
NA	TRBJ1-5	TRBV4-2	TRBD1	16	CASSPTWDRVPQPQHF	TGTGCCAGCAGCCCTACTTGGGACAGGGTTCCTCAGCCCCAGCATTTT
NA	TRBJ1-5	TRBV3-1/TRBV3-2	NA	15	CASSQDRRTNQPQHF	TGTGCCAGCAGCCAAGATCGGAGGACCAATCAGCCCCAGCATTTT
NA	TRBJ1-4	TRBV2	NA	14	CASRLRATNEKLFF	TGTGCCAGCAGATTGAGAGCAACTAATGAAAAACTGTTTTTT
NA	TRBJ1-2	TRBV29-1	NA	10	CSVEDLGYTF	TGCAGCGTTGAAGACTTAGGCTACACCTTC
few	TRBJ1-6	TRBV28	TRBD1	14	CASSSGQAKSPLHF	TGTGCCAGCAGTTCGGGACAGGCCAAATCACCCCTCCACTTT
once	TRBJ2-2	TRBV28	TRBD2	16	CASSLLAGGSTGELFF	TGTGCCAGCAGTCTACTAGCGGGAGGGTCGACCGGGGAGCTGTTTTTT
NA	TRBJ2-1	TRBV19	TRBD2	15	CASSIELAGYNEQFF	TGTGCCAGTAGTATAGAACTAGCGGGTTACAATGAGCAGTTCTTC
NA	TRBJ1-5	TRBV19	NA	15	CASSRGGLYNQPQHF	TGTGCCAGTAGTAGGGGAGGGCTTTACAATCAGCCCCAGCATTTT
NA	TRBJ2-7	TRBV6-2/TRBV6-3	NA	14	CASSYSSGHDEQYF	TGTGCCAGCAGTTACTCGTCAGGGCACGACGAGCAGTACTTC
NA	TRBJ1-2	TRBV5-1	TRBD1	14	CASSLADRAGGYTF	TGCGCCAGCAGCTTGGCCGACAGGGCGGGTGGCTACACCTTC
NA	TRBJ2-7	TRBV5-8	NA	15	CASSFVGTNPYEQYF	TGTGCCAGCAGCTTTGTGGGGACAAACCCCTACGAGCAGTACTTC
once	TRBJ2-3	TRBV5-4	NA	15	CASRLASLPTDTQYF	TGTGCCAGCAGATTAGCAAGTCTCCCCACAGATACGCAGTATTTT
NA	TRBJ2-7	TRBV7-7	NA	13	CASSLGVSYEQYF	TGTGCTAGCAGCTTAGGCGTCTCCTACGAGCAGTACTTC
few	TRBJ2-3	TRBV14	TRBD1	17	CASSPRQPGTGGYTQYF	TGTGCCAGCAGCCCCCGCCAGCCAGGGACAGGGGGGTATACGCAGTATTTT
NA	TRBJ2-2	TRBV5-1	NA	16	CASSPDGKAGTGELFF	TGCGCCAGCAGCCCGGACGGGAAGGCGGGCACCGGGGAGCTGTTTTTT
NA	TRBJ2-1	TRBV24-1	NA	12	CATSDLRTEQFF	TGTGCCACCAGTGATTTGCGGACAGAGCAGTTCTTC
NA	TRBJ1-6	TRBV4-1	NA	15	CASSQDRGGESPLHF	TGCGCCAGCAGCCAAGATCGAGGGGGAGAATCACCCCTCCACTTT
NA	TRBJ1-3	TRBV3-1/TRBV3-2	NA	14	CASSPRDSGNTIYF	TGTGCCAGCAGCCCAAGAGACTCTGGAAACACCATATATTTT
NA	TRBJ1-2	TRBV19	NA	13	CASSIAKGLGYTF	TGTGCCAGTAGTATAGCTAAGGGGCTCGGCTACACCTTC
NA	TRBJ2-2	TRBV7-9	NA	14	CASSLTWGGGELFF	TGTGCCAGCAGCTTAACATGGGGAGGCGGGGAGCTGTTTTTT
NA	TRBJ2-1	TRBV6-5	NA	13	CASSPARYNEQFF	TGTGCCAGCAGCCCAGCGCGATACAATGAGCAGTTCTTC
NA	TRBJ1-3	TRBV9	TRBD1	15	CASSAGTGTGNTIYF	TGTGCCAGCAGCGCGGGGACAGGGACCGGAAACACCATATATTTT
NA	TRBJ1-1	TRBV19	TRBD1	14	CASSTTGLVTEAFF	TGTGCCAGTAGTACGACAGGGCTCGTGACTGAAGCTTTCTTT
NA	TRBJ2-3	TRBV28	TRBD1	16	CASSADRGQSTDTQYF	TGTGCCAGCAGTGCCGACAGGGGGCAAAGCACAGATACGCAGTATTTT
NA	TRBJ1-3	TRBV7-6	NA	17	CASSAPRHVNSGNTIYF	TGTGCCAGCAGCGCCCCCAGGCATGTTAACTCTGGAAACACCATATATTTT
few	TRBJ1-1	TRBV7-2	NA	14	CASSYGRTNTEAFF	TGTGCCAGCAGTTATGGACGGACTAACACTGAAGCTTTCTTT
NA	TRBJ1-3	TRBV13	NA	18	CASSFRGSQGAFGNTIYF	TGTGCCAGCAGCTTTAGGGGCTCACAGGGTGCTTTCGGAAACACCATATATTTT
NA	TRBJ2-7	TRBV7-6	TRBD2	14	CASSLLTSGDEQYF	TGTGCCAGCAGCTTACTTACTAGCGGAGACGAGCAGTACTTC
NA	TRBJ2-7	TRBV18	NA	14	CASSLGVGLYEQYF	TGTGCCAGCTCACTAGGGGTGGGTTTGTACGAGCAGTACTTC
NA	TRBJ2-2	TRBV7-6	NA	14	CASSFRQNTGELFF	TGTGCCAGCAGCTTTCGACAGAACACCGGGGAGCTGTTTTTT
once	TRBJ2-2	TRBV18	NA	17	CASSPRSFTGFTGELFF	TGTGCCAGCTCACCACGATCTTTTACGGGGTTCACCGGGGAGCTGTTTTTT
NA	TRBJ2-3	TRBV5-1	TRBD2	17	CASSLYTSGVSTDTQYF	TGCGCCAGCAGCTTATATACTAGCGGGGTTAGCACAGATACGCAGTATTTT
NA	TRBJ1-1	TRBV5-6	NA	14	CASSLGQGSTEAFF	TGTGCCAGCAGCTTGGGGCAGGGTAGCACTGAAGCTTTCTTT
once	TRBJ2-1	TRBV6-5	TRBD2	15	CASSILAGGLDEQFF	TGTGCCAGCAGTATCCTAGCGGGAGGGCTAGATGAGCAGTTCTTC
few	TRBJ1-2	TRBV6-1	NA	13	CASSEGGHYGYTF	TGTGCCAGCAGTGAAGGAGGCCACTATGGCTACACCTTC
NA	TRBJ2-7	TRBV5-1	TRBD2	14	CASSWRSSGDEQYF	TGCGCCAGCAGCTGGAGGTCTAGCGGAGACGAGCAGTACTTC